This note documents a single T cell receptor (beta chain) sequence. Its cognate antigen is unknown. Sequencing was performed with immunoSEQ multiplex PCR; in TCRdb, only in-frame clones are kept and a portion is missing. The sample has around 60,000 clones, 90% to 95% seen once; the top ten hold less than 7%. The sample belongs to a study of T cell responses to AZD1222 COVID-19 vaccine. Findings of the study overall: Along spike, vaccine-associated CD4 TCRs were found throughout, with dominance at 160-218 and 743-854. The study identified only six AZD1222 recipients as seropositive at baseline. Repertoires were obtained only post-peak T cell response. Mostly white British, mostly female donors; authors suggested clonal diversity may be underestimated.

The origin of this receptor is an adult who received the MenACWY meningococcal vaccine as a control. Sequenced here: peripheral blood, sampled 28 days after the second dose of the MenACWY control vaccine.

In DNA form, the CDR3 reads TGCGCCAGCAGCTTGGAGCCTGCTGAGTATAGCAATCAGCCCCAGCATTTT. This translates into CASSLEPAEYSNQPQHF. V gene TRBV5-1 combines with J gene TRBJ1-5; D gene unclear. This CDR3 contains 17 residues. Trimming stripped 0 bases from V and 0 bases from J, with 13 bases between. Germline values: CDR1 SGHRS, CDR2 YFSETQ.